This TCR beta chain was recorded in a study of blood T cell repertoires in COVID-19. Whole-study context: Both acute and convalescent COVID-19 samples were obtained from the United States, Italy and Spain. T cells, B-cell-depleted T cells, or PBMCs provided the cDNA or gDNA that served as material.

This clone was seen just once. Authors' analysis steps: Nucleated cell number was recorded as an estimate derived from reference gene primer amplification. Profiling relied on immunoSEQ multiplex PCR, and the TCRdb table lists in-frame clones only, not all of them. V and J calls and clone size are as listed in that table; D and trimming were resolved from the DNA. The sample carries some 72,000 clones, about 90% recorded once. The CDR3 is 13 residues long. CDR1 is SNHLY and CDR2 is FYNNEI in the germline V gene. Trimming pared 5 bases from V and 7 bases from J, leaving 15 bases between. The sequenced sample was peripheral blood. The chain carries TRBV2 and TRBJ2-7, with D perhaps matching TRBD2 (5 bases). The origin of this receptor is a man aged 50 to 60 with active COVID-19. CDR3 in amino acids: CASSMPRTGEQYF. The DNA of the CDR3 is TGTGCCAGCAGTATGCCCAGAACGGGGGAGCAGTACTTC.